Below are 5 T cell receptor beta chains sequenced from a single sample in a study of cytomegalovirus exposure and HLA in healthy donors. The PCR was carried out with 60 Vbeta primers and 13 Jbeta primers. Sequenced by immunoSEQ multiplex PCR; TCRdb stores in-frame clones only, minus some. The repertoire has roughly 120,000 clones, roughly 71% of them found once; the top ten carry approximately 5.5%. The sample taken for sequencing was PBMCs. These receptors all stem from a woman in her seventies in good health and CMV-seropositive.

The count of this clone is one. This sequence joins TRBV7-2 and TRBJ1-4; maybe TRBD1 (5 bases). The germline V gene encodes CDR1 SGHTA and CDR2 FQGNSA. The V end was cut by 1 base, the J end by 8 bases, with 17 bases between. The CDR3 extends over 16 amino acids. The CDR3 DNA is TGTGCCAGCAGCTTAGTGGTGGGGGGAATGGGAGAAAAACTGTTTTTT. It is translated as CASSLVVGGMGEKLFF.

This clone was observed a few times. The chain couples TRBV2 to TRBJ1-3, with D uncertain. The V gene lost 4 bases and the J gene lost 4 bases, with 8 bases spanning the gap. The CDR3 consists of 13 residues. Germline-derived CDR1 and CDR2 are SNHLY and FYNNEI. CDR3 bases: TGTGCCAGCAGTGTACAGTTCGGAAACACCATATATTTT. Its protein product is CASSVQFGNTIYF.

This chain connects TRBV10-3 to TRBJ1-6; TRBD1 aligns across 7 bases. The CDR3 extends over 14 amino acids. The trim removed 6 bases at V and 5 bases at J, leaving 4 bases unmatched. CDR1 is ENHRY, CDR2 SYGVKD, per germline. CDR3 protein: CAISTGTDNSPLHF. CDR3 DNA: TGTGCCATCAGCACCGGGACAGATAATTCACCCCTCCACTTT.

The chain combines TRBV4-2 with TRBJ2-1, with 12 positions matching TRBD2. The length of the CDR3 is 16 residues. J lost 7 bases, V lost 3 bases, and 7 bases had no gene match. CDR1 is LGHNA and CDR2 is YNFKEQ in the germline V gene. CDR3 amino acids: CASSQTGLAGLNEQFF. In DNA, the CDR3 is TGTGCCAGCAGCCAGACCGGACTAGCGGGGTTAAATGAGCAGTTCTTC.

The chain uses TRBV6-5 and TRBJ2-3; TRBD2 aligns across 10 bases. V shed 6 bases, J shed 2 bases, and the junction held 2 bases outside the gene matches. The germline CDR1 and CDR2 sequences are MNHEY and SVGAGI. This CDR3 has 14 amino acids. The CDR3 DNA is TGTGCCAGCAGGAGCGGGGGGGTCACAGATACGCAGTATTTT. This sequence encodes CASRSGGVTDTQYF.